The 22 T cell receptor beta chains in this list originate from one sample, sequenced in a study of blood T cells in healthy people across ages. Together with a sample-barcoded 5' primer, a J-beta primer mix was included in a second PCR lasting roughly 6 to 12 cycles. Using its own MiXCR run on the 5' RACE reads, TCRdb lists one record per CDR3 protein. The profile shows 900,000 to 950,000 distinct CDR3 sequences, 25% to 30% of them singletons. This same sample was also part of a study on T cells of mothers and their children.

Material: blood. The receptor set was obtained from a middle-aged woman in good health.

This clonotype was counted a single time. The chain joins TRBV25-1 to TRBJ1-1; 7 nucleotides match TRBD1. CDR3 length: 19 residues. Germline V lookup: CDR1 MGHDK, CDR2 SYGVNS. V lost 3 bases, J lost 8 bases, and 24 bases stayed unmatched. CDR3 in DNA: TGTGCCAGCAGTGACCCTCGACAGGGAAGCGGGTATGGGGGCACCGAAGCTTTCTTT. This translates into CASSDPRQGSGYGGTEAFF.

In this sample, this clonotype turned up a few times. This chain links TRBV12-3 or TRBV12-4 with TRBJ2-4; TRBD1 matches at 10 bases. The CDR3 is 14 residues long. J was trimmed by 13 bases and V by 3 bases; bases with no gene match: 9. CDR3 region: CASSLGTGDRGQYF. In DNA form, the CDR3 reads TGTGCCAGCAGTTTGGGGACAGGGGACCGGGGGCAGTACTTC.

This clonotype was detected a few times. This chain joins TRBV10-3 and TRBJ1-5, with unresolved D. The V gene's germline CDR1 is ENHRY and CDR2 SYGVKD. Trimming took off 2 bases at V and 1 base at J, with 6 bases between the two ends. The CDR3 length is 14 residues. The CDR3 bases are TGTGCCATCAGTGAGAAGGGAAGCAATCAGCCCCAGCATTTT. It translates to CAISEKGSNQPQHF.

The chain recombines TRBV28 with TRBJ2-4; 9 bases are a match to TRBD2. The CDR3 has 19 residues. After removal of 8 bases from V and 1 base from J, the junction contained 18 bases not matched to a gene. Germline loops: CDR1 MDHEN, CDR2 SYDVKM. The chain's CDR3 is CASSPSSGSTERAKNIQYF. The CDR3, as DNA: TGTGCCAGCTCACCGAGTAGCGGGAGTACAGAGAGGGCCAAAAACATTCAGTACTTC.

This clonotype was recorded many times. The chain combines TRBV29-1 with TRBJ2-5; D is ambiguous. V was shortened by 2 bases and J by 2 bases, with 12 bases between the two germline ends. CDR1 and CDR2 from the germline V gene are SQVTM and ANQGSEA. There are 14 residues in the CDR3. CDR3 bases: TGCAGCGTTGAAAGGACCCGACCTCAAGAGACCCAGTACTTC. Amino acids: CSVERTRPQETQYF.

This clonotype was found many times. This chain joins TRBV3-1 and TRBJ1-2; D call uncertain. Trimming took 2 bases from V and 3 from J, leaving 13 bases between them. This CDR3 comprises 15 residues. CDR1 LGHDT and CDR2 YNNKEL come from the germline V gene (reference sequence). CDR3 region: CASSQLGADHYGYTF. CDR3 bases: TGTGCCAGCAGCCAATTAGGCGCGGACCACTATGGCTACACCTTC.

This clonotype has a count of ten or more. The chain is built from TRBV20-1 and TRBJ2-7; D might be TRBD2 (5 bases). Germline CDR1 DFQATT, CDR2 SNEGSKA (reference sequence). The CDR3 contains 12 residues. V was cut by 0 bases and J by 7 bases, with 10 bases left in between. CDR3: CSARDEGKEQYF. In DNA, the CDR3 is TGCAGTGCTAGAGATGAGGGTAAGGAGCAGTACTTC.

This clonotype was seen many times. The chain couples TRBV4-1 to TRBJ1-2; TRBD1 is a possible D gene (6 bases). This CDR3 comprises 17 residues. Trimming removed 2 bases from V and 1 base from J, with 17 bases in between. Looked up from germline, CDR1 is MGHRA and CDR2 is YSYEKL. Here the CDR3 reads CASSQKDRREVNYGYTF. The DNA for the CDR3 is TGCGCCAGCAGCCAAAAGGACAGACGAGAAGTTAACTATGGCTACACCTTC.

The V and J genes are TRBV5-1 and TRBJ1-2; no definite D call. The CDR3 has 14 residues. Germline lookup yields CDR1 SGHRS and CDR2 YFSETQ. V shed 3 bases and J shed 4 bases, with 13 bases lying between them. The DNA for the CDR3 is TGCGCCAGCAGCTCGGAGGGCCGGGGCTATGGCTACACCTTC. It is translated as CASSSEGRGYGYTF.

There are many counts of this clonotype. This chain connects TRBV20-1 to TRBJ1-4; D call uncertain. V lost 0 bases to trimming and J lost 0 bases, with 14 bases between them. There are 17 residues in the CDR3. The germline V gene encodes CDR1 DFQATT and CDR2 SNEGSKA (reference sequence). CDR3 sequence (DNA): TGCAGTGCTAGAGACCAGCTCCCCCTCACAACTAATGAAAAACTGTTTTTT. Its protein is CSARDQLPLTTNEKLFF.

V is TRBV6-6 and J is TRBJ1-2; maybe TRBD1 (6 bases). The CDR3 has 12 amino acids. Germline CDR1 and CDR2: MNHNY and SVGAGI (reference sequence). Trimming cost V 5 bases and J 8 bases, with 12 bases left between them. The CDR3 coding sequence is TGTGCCAGCAGTGGGGGGGCCCTAGGCTACACCTTC. Encoded protein: CASSGGALGYTF.

This clonotype was observed a few times. The chain combines TRBV29-1 with TRBJ2-3; maybe TRBD1 (5 bases). From germline, CDR1 is SQVTM and CDR2 ANQGSEA. The germline V and J ends were trimmed by 6 bases and 2 bases, with 15 bases remaining between them. This CDR3 is 14 amino acids long. The CDR3 reads CSVQGAAYTDTQYF. The CDR3, as DNA: TGCAGCGTCCAAGGGGCAGCGTACACAGATACGCAGTATTTT.

This clonotype was observed a single time. The chain couples TRBV20-1 to TRBJ1-2; weak D call: TRBD1 (6 bases). Looked up from germline, CDR1 is DFQATT and CDR2 is SNEGSKA (reference sequence). This CDR3 has 13 residues. V lost 6 bases and J 4 bases, leaving 15 bases between the germline ends. The CDR3 sequence: CSAETGPSYGYTF. The DNA for the CDR3 is TGCAGTGCGGAAACAGGGCCAAGCTATGGCTACACCTTC.

This clonotype was recorded a few times. The chain uses TRBV10-3 and TRBJ2-7, with TRBD1 as a possible D gene (5 bases). Germline lookup yields CDR1 ENHRY and CDR2 SYGVKD. The CDR3 totals 13 residues. V lost 0 bases, J lost 7 bases, and 10 bases lay in between. This chain's CDR3 is CAISESSRQEQYF. CDR3 bases: TGTGCCATCAGTGAGTCGAGTCGACAGGAGCAGTACTTC.

Only a few counts were recorded for this clonotype. This chain uses TRBV7-2 with TRBJ2-3; D assignment may be TRBD1 or TRBD2 (8 bases each). Germline loops: CDR1 SGHTA, CDR2 FQGNSA. Trimming took 4 bases from V and 5 from J, leaving 22 bases between them. The CDR3 totals 17 residues. The CDR3 spells CASSYGQGALAGDTQYF. The CDR3 bases are TGTGCCAGCAGCTACGGCCAGGGGGCCCTAGCGGGAGATACGCAGTATTTT.

The genes are TRBV12-3 or TRBV12-4 and TRBJ2-7; D gene unclear. The CDR3 extends over 15 amino acids. V was shortened by 1 base and J by 2 bases, with 12 bases between the two germline ends. CDR3 coding DNA: TGTGCCAGCAGTTTAGTTGCTGTTGCACCCTACGAGCAGTACTTC. Encoded protein: CASSLVAVAPYEQYF.

This clonotype was observed at least ten times. The chain is built from TRBV10-3 and TRBJ2-3; 9 bases align to TRBD1. The CDR3 totals 21 residues. The germline CDR1 and CDR2 sequences are ENHRY and SYGVKD. V lost 2 bases to trimming and J lost 0 bases; unmatched junction nucleotides: 18. The CDR3: CAISEINSPTGQGYSTDTQYF. In nucleotides, the CDR3 is TGTGCCATCAGTGAGATCAATTCTCCTACGGGACAGGGCTATAGCACAGATACGCAGTATTTT.

This clonotype was detected a few times. V and J are TRBV18 and TRBJ1-1; the match to TRBD1 covers 9 bases. The V and J ends lost 5 bases and 5 bases, in that order; junction bases with no gene match: 3. Germline CDR1 is KGHSH and CDR2 is LQKENI. The CDR3 consists of 13 residues. The CDR3 loop is CASSYRGRTEAFF. The CDR3 DNA is TGTGCCAGCTCATACAGGGGGCGGACTGAAGCTTTCTTT. Combining the CDR3 with reference TRBV18 and TRBJ1-1 gives the whole variable domain NAGVMQNPRHLVRRRGQEARLRCSPMKGHSHVYWYRQLPEEGLKFMVYLQKENIIDESGMPKERFSAEFPKEGPSILRIQQVVRGDSAAYFCASSYRGRTEAFFGQGTRLTVV.

This clonotype has ten or more counts. The chain uses TRBV7-2 and TRBJ1-2; unclear D gene. Per the germline V gene, CDR1 is SGHTA and CDR2 is FQGNSA. V was cut by 4 bases and J by 4 bases, with 10 bases left in between. The CDR3 covers 13 residues. CDR3 sequence reads: CASSSPVAYGYTF. For the CDR3, the DNA is TGTGCCAGCAGCTCCCCGGTTGCCTATGGCTACACCTTC.

This clonotype occurred a few times. The chain employs TRBV3-1 and TRBJ2-3; D is unclear. V was cut by 1 base and J by 4 bases, with 9 bases left in between. Germline V lookup: CDR1 LGHDT, CDR2 YNNKEL (reference sequence). The CDR3 runs to 14 residues. For the CDR3, the DNA is TGTGCCAGCAGCCAAGTCTCAGGTTCAGATACGCAGTATTTT. Its protein is CASSQVSGSDTQYF.

This clonotype was counted a few times. This chain connects TRBV6-2 or TRBV6-3 to TRBJ2-1; D is perhaps TRBD1 or TRBD2 (5 bases each). V lost 0 bases to trimming and J lost 10 bases, with 7 bases between them. Germline CDR1 MNHEY, CDR2 SVGEGT. CDR3 length: 12 residues. The CDR3 sequence: CASSYSRDEQFF. The CDR3 coding sequence is TGTGCCAGCAGTTACTCTCGGGACGAGCAGTTCTTC.

This chain connects TRBV20-1 to TRBJ2-3; D remains ambiguous. This CDR3 is built from 14 residues. The germline V and J ends were trimmed by 1 base and 0 bases, with 8 bases remaining between them. Germline V gene data show CDR1 as DFQATT and CDR2 as SNEGSKA (reference sequence). CDR3 nucleotides: TGCAGTGCTAGAGTGTGGTCTAGCACAGATACGCAGTATTTT. It yields the protein CSARVWSSTDTQYF.